The rows below give T cell receptor beta chains drawn from one sample of a study of T cells after yellow fever vaccination. Using its own MiXCR run on the 5' RACE reads, TCRdb lists one record per CDR3 protein. Among about 30,000 distinct CDR3 sequences listed, 6.3% were seen once. The material sequenced was PBMCs, either bulk or a sorted T-cell subset (CD4+, CD8+, memory, or dextramer-sorted; not recorded which), taken on the day of the yellow fever booster vaccination. These receptors originate from a man aged 30-40 years who received the YFV17D yellow fever vaccine. CDR3s include the opening cysteine and the closing phenylalanine or tryptophan. D genes are given only for firm matches. Clone size appears in some rows only: once, few, many, or a class for an expanded clone.

D | size | J | V | CDR3 | DNA
TRBD1 | many | TRBJ2-4 | TRBV7-9 | CASSKLGQGTKNIQYF | TGTGCCAGCAGCAAACTGGGACAGGGGACCAAAAACATTCAGTACTTC
- | few | TRBJ1-1 | TRBV11-2 | CASSLDRSFTGTSAFF | TGTGCCAGCAGCTTAGACCGGAGCTTTACCGGGACTTCAGCTTTCTTT
TRBD1 | medium-sized | TRBJ2-3 | TRBV4-3 | CASSQDRVLADTQYF | TGCGCCAGCAGCCAGGACAGGGTATTAGCAGATACGCAGTATTTT
TRBD2 | few | TRBJ2-3 | TRBV5-6 | CASSSTGGAREVADTQYF | TGTGCCAGCAGCTCCACCGGGGGGGCCAGGGAGGTGGCAGATACGCAGTATTTT
TRBD2 | many | TRBJ2-3 | TRBV12-3/TRBV12-4 | CASSPEGRGRSGGTQYF | TGTGCCAGCAGTCCCGAGGGTCGCGGGAGGAGCGGTGGTACGCAGTATTTT
- | - | TRBJ1-3 | TRBV7-6 | CASSLEQAHSGNTIYF | TGTGCCAGCAGCTTAGAACAGGCGCACTCTGGAAACACCATATATTTT
TRBD2 | many | TRBJ2-5 | TRBV5-4 | CASGGRLAGGETQYF | TGTGCCAGCGGCGGGCGGCTAGCGGGAGGAGAGACCCAGTACTTC
- | many | TRBJ2-1 | TRBV7-9 | CASSLVVNEQFF | TGTGCCAGCAGCTTGGTAGTCAATGAGCAGTTCTTC
- | many | TRBJ2-7 | TRBV7-2 | CASSVTASYEQYF | TGTGCCAGCAGCGTCACGGCCTCCTACGAGCAGTACTTC
TRBD2 | many | TRBJ2-5 | TRBV7-8 | CASSLMASGAQETQYF | TGTGCCAGCAGCTTAATGGCTAGCGGGGCCCAGGAGACCCAGTACTTC
TRBD1 | - | TRBJ2-1 | TRBV9 | CASSENRGSYNEQFF | TGTGCCAGCAGCGAGAACAGGGGGTCCTACAATGAGCAGTTCTTC
TRBD1 | many | TRBJ2-1 | TRBV10-3 | CAISDPGTGTNEQFF | TGTGCCATCAGTGACCCCGGGACAGGAACCAATGAGCAGTTCTTC
TRBD1 | - | TRBJ1-2 | TRBV20-1 | CSARDRQGAASPGYTF | TGCAGTGCTAGAGATCGACAGGGGGCGGCGAGCCCTGGCTACACCTTC
- | few | TRBJ2-3 | TRBV20-1 | CSARGVGWGASTDTQYF | TGCAGTGCTAGAGGTGTGGGTTGGGGAGCTAGCACAGATACGCAGTATTTT
- | few | TRBJ2-1 | TRBV27 | CASSYHLEQFF | TGTGCCAGCAGTTACCACCTAGAGCAGTTCTTC
- | many | TRBJ2-7 | TRBV3-1 | CASSQYGVRDEQYF | TGTGCCAGCAGCCAATACGGAGTACGGGACGAGCAGTACTTC
TRBD1 | many | TRBJ2-7 | TRBV12-3/TRBV12-4 | CASSLGLLQGGHEQYF | TGTGCCAGCAGTTTAGGTCTTTTACAGGGGGGCCACGAGCAGTACTTC
TRBD2 | many | TRBJ2-3 | TRBV7-9 | CASSSSGRDTDTQYF | TGTGCCAGCAGCTCTAGCGGGAGGGACACAGATACGCAGTATTTT
- | many | TRBJ2-7 | TRBV19 | CASSNGQTYEQYF | TGTGCCAGTAGTAACGGACAGACCTACGAGCAGTACTTC
- | many | TRBJ2-7 | TRBV5-6 | CASSLIGAGYEQYF | TGTGCCAGCAGCCTCATCGGGGCTGGATACGAGCAGTACTTC
- | - | TRBJ2-7 | TRBV28 | CASSLEGTTYEQYF | TGTGCCAGCAGTTTAGAGGGAACCACCTACGAGCAGTACTTC
- | many | TRBJ2-5 | TRBV7-6 | CASSLVPGETQYF | TGTGCCAGCAGCTTAGTCCCCGGAGAGACCCAGTACTTC
TRBD2 | - | TRBJ2-7 | TRBV28 | CASKTSGYEQYF | TGTGCCAGCAAGACTAGCGGCTACGAGCAGTACTTC